The TCR beta chain described here comes from a study of OX40 agonist ivuxolimab in advanced cancers. Findings and limits, study-wide: The CD4+ and CD8+ T cells in the blood had expanded clonally by week 6 at 0.1 to 3.0 mg/kg. Normalized expansion of T-cell clones was also low for some nonresponders.

Here immunoSEQ multiplex PCR was the method, and the copy in TCRdb shows in-frame clones only, minus some. The sample shows about 50,000 clones, approximately 84% of them seen only once. The germline CDR1 and CDR2 sequences are WSHSY and SAAADI. J was trimmed by 5 bases and V by 6 bases; bases with no gene match: 6. The CDR3 consists of 15 residues. About this clone itself: Its cognate antigen is unknown.

The chain is built from TRBV10-2 and TRBJ2-2; 10 bases align to TRBD2. This sequence was found in an adult with an advanced solid tumor such as melanoma, head and neck, liver or kidney cancer. Sample: CD4+ or CD8+ T cells sorted from blood, taken in a trial of the OX40 agonist ivuxolimab. CDR3: CASRGAGGRTGELFF. The DNA of the CDR3 is TGCGCCAGCAGAGGAGCGGGGGGGCGAACCGGGGAGCTGTTTTTT.